These 19 T cell receptor beta chains originate from one sample sequenced in a study of cytomegalovirus exposure and HLA in healthy donors. The PCR ran on 60 Vbeta and 13 Jbeta primers. This table comes from immunoSEQ multiplex PCR, and its TCRdb copy is limited to in-frame clones, with some not included. There are about 130,000 clones in the sample; around four fifths occur only once, and approximately 5.6% lies in the top ten. The sample consisted of PBMCs. The receptors derive from a woman in her thirties or forties in good health and CMV-seropositive.

The chain joins TRBV11-2 to TRBJ2-7, with 11 bases matching TRBD1. Looked up from germline, CDR1 is SGHAT and CDR2 is FQNNGV. This CDR3 comprises 14 residues. J was trimmed by 3 bases and V by 3 bases; bases with no gene match: 1. CDR3 sequence: CASSLGQGGYEQYF. DNA for the CDR3: TGTGCCAGCAGCTTGGGACAGGGGGGCTACGAGCAGTACTTC.

V and J are TRBV18 and TRBJ1-2; D unresolved. V lost 3 bases and J lost 7, with 9 bases in between. The CDR3 loop spans 12 amino acids. Germline-derived CDR1 and CDR2 are KGHSH and LQKENI. CDR3 in amino acids: CASSPNEGGYTF. For the CDR3, the DNA is TGTGCCAGCTCACCCAATGAGGGTGGCTACACCTTC.

The V gene is TRBV6-1, the J gene TRBJ1-5; unclear D gene. Germline-derived CDR1 and CDR2 are MNHNS and SASEGT. The germline V and J ends were trimmed by 2 bases and 3 bases, with 11 bases remaining between them. The CDR3 has 15 amino acids. The CDR3 loop reads CASSETARNNQPQHF. The CDR3 DNA sequence: TGTGCCAGCAGTGAAACCGCCAGAAACAATCAGCCCCAGCATTTT.

In this sample, this clone turned up once. V and J are TRBV28 and TRBJ1-4, with a possible D match to TRBD1 (6 bases). Germline V gives CDR1 MDHEN, CDR2 SYDVKM. Deletions cut 4 bases from V and 10 bases from J, with 22 bases between. This CDR3 is 16 amino acids long. The CDR3 sequence is CASSSSRQASSGKLFF. The CDR3 DNA is TGTGCCAGCAGTTCATCTAGACAGGCATCTAGCGGAAAACTGTTTTTT.

The chain couples TRBV19 to TRBJ2-5; the match to TRBD2 covers 14 bases. CDR1 and CDR2 (germline): LNHDA, SQIVND (reference sequence). This CDR3 spans 19 amino acids. J was trimmed by 4 bases and V by 5 bases; bases with no gene match: 15. The CDR3 is CASSPSGTSGSSFGETQYF. The CDR3 DNA reads TGTGCCAGTAGTCCCTCCGGGACTAGCGGGAGTTCGTTTGGAGAGACCCAGTACTTC.

In the case of this clone: Other nucleotide sequences in the sample specify the same CDR3. The gene calls are TRBV7-9 and TRBJ2-1; possible D gene TRBD2, 5 bases. Germline V gene sequence: CDR1 SEHNR, CDR2 FQNEAQ (reference sequence). Trimming cost V 3 bases and J 9 bases, with 9 bases left between them. The CDR3 extends over 12 amino acids. The CDR3: CASSLAGGEQFF. The CDR3 DNA sequence: TGTGCCAGCAGCTTGGCGGGTGGTGAGCAGTTCTTC. The variable domain in full, with the rest retrieved from reference TRBV7-9 and TRBJ2-1, is DTGVSQNPRHKITKRGQNVTFRCDPISEHNRLYWYRQTLGQGPEFLTYFQNEAQLEKSRLLSDRFSAERPKGSFSTLEIQRTEQGDSAMYLCASSLAGGEQFFGPGTRLTVL.

The V call is TRBV30, the J call TRBJ2-7, with 7 bases lining up with TRBD2. With 1 base clipped from V and 0 bases from J, the junction kept 3 bases outside the gene matches. The length of the CDR3 is 14 residues. Germline V CDR1 and CDR2: GTSNPN, SVGIG (reference sequence). CDR3 nucleotides: TGTGCCTGGAGTGACTCGGGAGGCTCCTACGAGCAGTACTTC. Encoded protein: CAWSDSGGSYEQYF.

This clone was counted between two and nine times. V usage is TRBV4-2 and J usage is TRBJ2-7; 8 bases fit TRBD2. The CDR3 length is 14 residues. The J segment lost 5 bases and the V segment lost 4 bases, leaving 7 bases of the junction unmatched. Germline V lookup: CDR1 LGHNA, CDR2 YNFKEQ. The CDR3 loop is CASSLQREWDEQYF. The CDR3 DNA follows: TGTGCCAGCAGCCTCCAGCGGGAGTGGGACGAGCAGTACTTC.

The V and J genes are TRBV5-1 and TRBJ2-1; no definite D call. This CDR3 is 18 amino acids long. Per germline, CDR1 SGHRS and CDR2 YFSETQ. With 2 bases removed from V and 0 bases from J, the gap between germline ends came to 18 bases. The CDR3 DNA reads TGCGCCAGCAGCTTTGGTGATTGGTCGGTCTTCTCCTACAATGAGCAGTTCTTC. Translation gives CASSFGDWSVFSYNEQFF.

This sequence joins TRBV7-9 and TRBJ2-1, with 7 positions matching TRBD1. The V and J ends lost 4 bases and 0 bases, in that order; junction bases with no gene match: 12. Germline V gene sequence: CDR1 SEHNR, CDR2 FQNEAQ (reference sequence). The CDR3 contains 18 residues. CDR3 residues: CASSSPQARDSSYNEQFF. The CDR3 region has the DNA TGTGCCAGCAGCTCCCCGCAGGCCCGGGACAGCTCCTACAATGAGCAGTTCTTC.

This chain links TRBV6-5 with TRBJ2-3; TRBD2 aligns across 8 bases. There are 14 residues in the CDR3. V trimming: 2 bases; J trimming: 8 bases; junction bases outside the gene matches: 6. Germline CDR1 is MNHEY and CDR2 is SVGAGI. CDR3 sequence reads: CASSYGTSSGTQYF. DNA of the CDR3: TGTGCCAGCAGTTACGGGACTAGTTCGGGTACGCAGTATTTT.

The V and J genes are TRBV19 and TRBJ2-7, with TRBD2 as a possible D gene (7 bases). This CDR3 region has 13 residues. From germline, CDR1 is LNHDA and CDR2 SQIVND (reference sequence). V dropped 11 bases and J dropped 6 bases, with 20 bases sitting between them. As DNA, the CDR3 is TGTGCCTCAGCGGCGGGGGCCCTTCTCGAGCAGTACTTC. Translating it yields CASAAGALLEQYF. Full variable domain (remainder filled in from reference TRBV19 and TRBJ2-7): DGGITQSPKYLFRKEGQNVTLSCEQNLNHDAMYWYRQDPGQGLRLIYYSQIVNDFQKGDIAEGYSVSREKKESFPLTVTSAQKNPTAFYLCASAAGALLEQYFGPGTRLTVT.

About this clone: An end of the junction differs from the germline gene, which may be a read error. The V gene is TRBV5-1, the J gene TRBJ2-2, with TRBD1 identical over 11 bases. Germline CDR1 SGHRS, CDR2 YFSETQ. The CDR3 extends over 19 amino acids. The CDR3 nucleotides are TGCGTCAGCGTTCTTGTGGACAGGGGGCGCACGAAGAACACCGGGGAGCTGTTTTTT. Protein: CVSVLVDRGRTKNTGELFF.

This clone occurred a few times. This sequence joins TRBV19 and TRBJ2-7; possible D gene TRBD1, 6 bases. This CDR3 region has 16 residues. Germline V gene lookup returns CDR1 LNHDA and CDR2 SQIVND (reference sequence). V lost 3 bases and J lost 4, with 19 bases in between. The CDR3 region is CASSITSVQGSYEQYF. The CDR3, as DNA: TGTGCCAGTAGTATCACCTCAGTGCAGGGGAGTTACGAGCAGTACTTC.

This chain uses TRBV12-5 with TRBJ2-5, with 11 bases aligning to TRBD2. The germline V gene has CDR1 LGHNT and CDR2 FRNRAP. This CDR3 region has 19 residues. J lost 5 bases, V lost 3 bases, and 17 bases had no gene match. The CDR3 sequence is CASGFNPTSGSLLGETQYF. Written as DNA, the CDR3 is TGTGCTAGTGGTTTCAACCCAACTAGCGGGAGTTTGCTAGGGGAGACCCAGTACTTC. The full variable domain, its missing parts supplied by reference TRBV12-5 and TRBJ2-5, is DARVTQTPRHKVTEMGQEVTMRCQPILGHNTVFWYRQTMMQGLELLAYFRNRAPLDDSGMPKDRFSAEMPDATLATLKIQPSEPRDSAVYFCASGFNPTSGSLLGETQYFGPGTRLLVL.

The gene calls are TRBV28 and TRBJ2-1; TRBD2 matches at 10 bases. Germline CDR1 MDHEN, CDR2 SYDVKM. This CDR3 is 15 amino acids long. V was clipped by 5 bases and J by 8 bases; unmatched bases: 9. CDR3 loop: CASSTPGLAFDEQFF. The CDR3 DNA reads TGTGCCAGCAGTACCCCGGGACTAGCGTTCGATGAGCAGTTCTTC.

The chain joins TRBV5-4 to TRBJ1-2, with D possibly being TRBD1 (5 bases). CDR1 and CDR2 (germline): SGHNT, YYREEE (reference sequence). The CDR3 covers 13 residues. Trimming took 0 bases from V and 7 from J, leaving 10 bases between them. In nucleotides, the CDR3 is TGTGCCAGCAGCTTGGGACAGCTCCCTGGCTACACCTTC. This gives the protein CASSLGQLPGYTF. Full variable domain (rest looked up from reference TRBV5-4 and TRBJ1-2): ETGVTQSPTHLIKTRGQQVTLRCSSQSGHNTVSWYQQALGQGPQFIFQYYREEENGRGNFPPRFSGLQFPNYSSELNVNALELDDSALYLCASSLGQLPGYTFGSGTRLTVV.

In this sample, this clone turned up once. The CDR3 DNA reads TGCGCCAGCAGCTTCGACGAGGGAACCTATGGCTACACCTTC. Translating it yields CASSFDEGTYGYTF. The chain has TRBV5-1 and TRBJ1-2, with D uncertain. Germline V gene lookup returns CDR1 SGHRS and CDR2 YFSETQ. This CDR3 has 14 amino acids. Between the trimmed V and J ends, which lost 2 bases and 4 bases, there was a span of 12 bases.

V gene TRBV7-8 combines with J gene TRBJ2-2, with 7 positions matching TRBD2. The CDR3 is 17 residues long. Trimming cost V 5 bases and J 2 bases; bases outside gene matches: 11. The germline gives CDR1 SGHVS, CDR2 FQNEAQ. The CDR3 sequence is CASSLFRLAVNTGELFF. In DNA, the CDR3 is TGTGCCAGCAGCCTGTTCCGCCTAGCGGTTAACACCGGGGAGCTGTTTTTT.